Below, 15 T cell receptor beta chains from the same sample are listed, as sequenced in a study of blood T cells in healthy people across ages. It was with a sample-barcoded 5' primer and a J-beta primer mix that a second PCR of about 6 to 11 cycles was run. TCRdb ran MiXCR on the 5' RACE reads and lists one entry per CDR3 protein. The repertoire holds about 640,000 distinct CDR3 sequences, roughly three fifths seen once, with over 30% in the top ten. Sequenced material: blood. These receptor sequences come from a man aged 55 to 70 in good health.

V usage is TRBV29-1 and J usage is TRBJ2-5, with D possibly being TRBD2 (7 bases). V lost 3 bases, J lost 1 base, and 12 bases lay in between. This CDR3 is built from 14 residues. The V gene's germline CDR1 is SQVTM and CDR2 ANQGSEA. This CDR3 is CSVDRGGIQETQYF. The CDR3, as DNA: TGCAGCGTTGACAGGGGAGGGATCCAAGAGACCCAGTACTTC.

V is TRBV28 and J is TRBJ2-1; D is possibly TRBD1 or TRBD2 (5 bases each). Looked up from germline, CDR1 is MDHEN and CDR2 is SYDVKM. Trimming took off 8 bases at V and 10 bases at J, with 12 bases between the two ends. The CDR3 has 11 amino acids. The CDR3 sequence: CASAGGSEQFF. The DNA for the CDR3 is TGTGCCAGCGCTGGGGGAAGCGAGCAGTTCTTC.

The chain employs TRBV2 and TRBJ1-6, with D perhaps TRBD1 (5 bases). The V gene lost 6 bases and the J gene lost 9 bases, with 12 bases spanning the gap. Germline CDR1 is SNHLY and CDR2 is FYNNEI. The length of the CDR3 is 13 residues. CDR3 bases: TGTGCCAGCAGAAATACGGGGCTTTCACCCCTCCACTTT. Translation gives CASRNTGLSPLHF.

The chain employs TRBV20-1 and TRBJ2-1; 11 positions match TRBD2. J was trimmed by 9 bases and V by 5 bases; bases with no gene match: 9. This CDR3 has 14 amino acids. The germline gives CDR1 DFQATT, CDR2 SNEGSKA (reference sequence). The CDR3 spells CSAFSGGAGPEQFF. In DNA, the CDR3 is TGCAGTGCTTTTAGCGGGGGGGCGGGACCTGAGCAGTTCTTC.

This clonotype was counted a few times. V gene TRBV29-1 combines with J gene TRBJ1-2; D gene uncertain. The CDR3 is 14 residues long. The germline V gene has CDR1 SQVTM and CDR2 ANQGSEA. V was clipped by 7 bases and J by 6 bases, with 21 bases between them. The CDR3 nucleotides read TGCAGCGCCGAGGGTGGGGAGGCCAAGGATGGCTACACCTTC. Translating it yields CSAEGGEAKDGYTF.

V is TRBV20-1 and J is TRBJ2-1, with 12 nucleotides matching TRBD2. The V gene's germline CDR1 is DFQATT and CDR2 SNEGSKA (reference sequence). The CDR3 extends over 16 amino acids. The trim removed 4 bases at V and 6 bases at J, leaving 10 bases unmatched. In DNA form, the CDR3 reads TGCAGTGCTAACCCCCCGACTAGCGGGGGCTGCAATGAGCAGTTCTTC. Translating gives CSANPPTSGGCNEQFF.

Turning to this clonotype: An end of the junction differs from the germline gene, which may be a read error. This chain links TRBV7-9 with TRBJ2-1; 10 bases fit TRBD2. The CDR3 spans 13 residues. The germline V gene has CDR1 SEHNR and CDR2 FQNEAQ (reference sequence). The CDR3 spells CASNLAGAREQVF. The CDR3 DNA follows: TGTGCCAGCAACCTAGCGGGGGCGCGGGAGCAGGTCTTC.

The chain is built from TRBV2 and TRBJ2-1, with 7 positions matching TRBD1. V trimming: 5 bases; J trimming: 5 bases; junction bases outside the gene matches: 12. CDR1 and CDR2 (germline): SNHLY, FYNNEI. The CDR3 has 16 residues. Here the CDR3 reads CASSTKTGKSHNEQFF. The CDR3 DNA sequence: TGTGCCAGCAGTACTAAGACAGGGAAGAGCCACAATGAGCAGTTCTTC.

The CDR3 loop is CSVLENNSPLHF. The CDR3 DNA is TGCAGCGTTCTGGAAAATAATTCACCCCTCCACTTT. The gene calls are TRBV29-1 and TRBJ1-6; D uncertain. Germline loops: CDR1 SQVTM, CDR2 ANQGSEA. This CDR3 comprises 12 residues. V was shortened by 5 bases and J by 5 bases, with 7 bases between the two germline ends.

This chain uses TRBV10-3 with TRBJ1-1, with a weak D call TRBD1 (5 bases). The length of the CDR3 is 16 residues. Trimming stripped 3 bases from V and 1 base from J, with 15 bases between. The germline gives CDR1 ENHRY, CDR2 SYGVKD. The CDR3 sequence: CAISEGLGQTNTEAFF. CDR3 nucleotides: TGTGCCATCAGTGAAGGGCTAGGACAAACGAACACTGAAGCTTTCTTT.

The genes are TRBV20-1 and TRBJ2-3; D remains ambiguous. Germline V gene sequence: CDR1 DFQATT, CDR2 SNEGSKA (reference sequence). V was shortened by 5 bases and J by 9 bases, with 12 bases between the two germline ends. This CDR3 region has 11 residues. This CDR3 is CSAEDQPTQYF. CDR3 nucleotides: TGCAGTGCTGAGGACCAACCGACGCAGTATTTT.

This clonotype has a handful of counts. The chain employs TRBV12-3 or TRBV12-4 and TRBJ2-7; D unresolved. The CDR3 is 13 residues long. Trimming stripped 3 bases from V and 7 bases from J, with 13 bases between. The CDR3 spells CASSFTVGREQYF. CDR3 coding DNA: TGTGCCAGCAGTTTCACGGTGGGCCGGGAGCAGTACTTC.

The chain employs TRBV20-1 and TRBJ1-2, with D possibly TRBD1 on 5 matching bases. The CDR3 spans 15 residues. The V end was cut by 3 bases, the J end by 2 bases, with 16 bases between. CDR1 is DFQATT and CDR2 is SNEGSKA in the germline V gene (reference sequence). CDR3 DNA sequence: TGCAGTGCTAGCCCCCTCGGGACGGGAAACTATGGCTACACCTTC. It encodes CSASPLGTGNYGYTF.

This chain connects TRBV7-6 to TRBJ2-7; 10 bases agree with TRBD2. The CDR3 consists of 15 residues. CDR1 SGHVS and CDR2 FNYEAQ come from the germline V gene. V was clipped by 5 bases and J by 4 bases; unmatched bases: 8. The CDR3: CASSPELAGLYEQYF. The CDR3 region has the DNA TGTGCCAGCAGCCCGGAACTAGCGGGGCTATACGAGCAGTACTTC.

In its sample, this clonotype was seen once. Here the CDR3 reads CASSPRPHTGELFF. DNA for the CDR3: TGTGCCAGCAGCCCAAGACCACACACCGGGGAGCTGTTTTTT. V gene TRBV7-2 combines with J gene TRBJ2-2; no definite D call. Between the trimmed V and J ends, which lost 5 bases and 3 bases, there was a span of 10 bases. The CDR3 runs to 14 residues. Germline CDR1 SGHTA, CDR2 FQGNSA. Filled out from reference TRBV7-2 and TRBJ2-2, the complete variable domain reads GAGVSQSPSNKVTEKGKDVELRCDPISGHTALYWYRQSLGQGLEFLIYFQGNSAPDKSGLPSDRFSAERTGGSVSTLTIQRTQQEDSAVYLCASSPRPHTGELFFGEGSRLTVL.